These T cell receptor beta chains were read from a single sample in a study of cytomegalovirus exposure and HLA in healthy donors. The data were produced by immunoSEQ multiplex PCR, yet TCRdb's version contains in-frame clones alone and is incomplete. The table lists some 160,000 clones, about three quarters of them singletons. The material sequenced was PBMCs. The receptor source for this set is a woman in her forties in good health and CMV-seropositive. Both conserved end residues are part of each CDR3. A D gene is named only where the DNA matches it firmly. Only some rows state a clone size, as once, few, many or a class for expanded clones.

>TRBV5-5|TRBD2|TRBJ2-7|NA
TGTGCCAGCAGCGGCACCCCCGGGACTAGAGACGAGCAGTACTTC
CASSGTPGTRDEQYF
>TRBV19|TRBD2|TRBJ2-1|NA
TGTGCCAGTAGTACTGGACTAGCGGGGGGGTGGTATGAGCAGTTCTTC
CASSTGLAGGWYEQFF
>TRBV6-6|TRBD1|TRBJ2-7|NA
TGTGCCAGCAGCCGGGACAGGGACACCTACGAGCAGTACTTC
CASSRDRDTYEQYF
>TRBV9|NA|TRBJ2-5|NA
TGTGCCAGCAGCGTAAGAGGAGTGGGAAGGGGGCAAGAGACCCAGTACTTC
CASSVRGVGRGQETQYF
>TRBV11-1|NA|TRBJ2-1|few
TGTGCCAGCAGCCCCGACAGGAGCTCCTACAATGAGCAGTTCTTC
CASSPDRSSYNEQFF
>TRBV27|NA|TRBJ1-1|NA
TGTGCCAGCAGTCTCATAGTGAACACTGAAGCTTTCTTT
CASSLIVNTEAFF
>TRBV4-2|NA|TRBJ1-3|NA
TGTGCCAGCAGCCAAGTTGCGTCTGGAAACACCATATATTTT
CASSQVASGNTIYF
>TRBV6-5|NA|TRBJ2-6|NA
TGTGCCAGCAGCCGCAGGGCTGGGGCCAACGGCCTGACTTTC
CASSRRAGANGLTF
>TRBV28|TRBD1|TRBJ1-3|once
TGTGCCAGCAGTATACGGACAGGCTCTGGAAACACCATATATTTT
CASSIRTGSGNTIYF
>TRBV28|TRBD1|TRBJ2-1|NA
TGTGCCAGCGGACGGGACAGGGGGTTTCATGAGCAGTTCTTC
CASGRDRGFHEQFF
>TRBV9|TRBD2|TRBJ2-3|NA
TGTGCCAGCAGCGTAGGACTAGCGGGGGGGTCCTTCACAGATACGCAGTATTTT
CASSVGLAGGSFTDTQYF
>TRBV9|NA|TRBJ2-7|once
TGTGCCAGCAGCGTAGGAGGGAAGACCTACGAGCAGTACTTC
CASSVGGKTYEQYF
>TRBV7-2|NA|TRBJ2-1|few
TGTGCCAGCAGCTTGGGAGGACAGGTACACAATGAGCAGTTCTTC
CASSLGGQVHNEQFF
>TRBV18|NA|TRBJ2-5|few
TGTGCCAGCTCACCCCTGCAGGACAAGCAAGAGACCCAGTACTTC
CASSPLQDKQETQYF
>TRBV7-9|NA|TRBJ2-7|NA
TGTGCCAGCAGCTTATCAAGCGGAACGTACGAGCAGTACTTC
CASSLSSGTYEQYF
>TRBV10-3|NA|TRBJ2-3|NA
TGTGCCATCAGCCACCAGACTAACTCTAACACAGATACGCAGTATTTT
CAISHQTNSNTDTQYF
>TRBV10-3|TRBD1|TRBJ1-2|NA
TGTGCCATCAGTGATCATGGGACAGGAGATGGCTACACCTTC
CAISDHGTGDGYTF
>TRBV28|TRBD1|TRBJ1-2|NA
TGTGCCAGCACCCGAGGGACAGGCTATGGCTACACCTTC
CASTRGTGYGYTF
>TRBV5-6|TRBD1|TRBJ1-2|NA
TGTGCCAGCAGCTCCGAAACGACAGGGACTTTCTCGGGAGGCTACACCTTC
CASSSETTGTFSGGYTF
>TRBV7-2|NA|TRBJ1-4|NA
TGTGCCAGCAGCTTATGGGGGGGACCTAATGAAAAACTGTTTTTT
CASSLWGGPNEKLFF
>TRBV5-6|TRBD1|TRBJ2-1|NA
TGTGCCAGCAACACTCGACAGGGGGCAGATAATGAGCAGTTCTTC
CASNTRQGADNEQFF
>TRBV7-9|TRBD2|TRBJ2-3|NA
TGTGCCAGCAGCTTATCGGCTAGCGGGGTAACGGATACGCAGTATTTT
CASSLSASGVTDTQYF
>TRBV5-4|NA|TRBJ2-5|NA
TGTGCCAGCAGCTTGTCGAAGCTTAAAGAGACCCAGTACTTC
CASSLSKLKETQYF
>TRBV2|NA|TRBJ2-3|once
TGTGCCAGCAGTGAAGCGGGACAACTCACAGATACGCAGTATTTT
CASSEAGQLTDTQYF
>TRBV28|TRBD1|TRBJ2-5|NA
TGTGCCAGCAGTCCCAAGGGGACAGTAGTAGAGACCCAGTACTTC
CASSPKGTVVETQYF
>TRBV9|NA|TRBJ2-6|NA
TGTGCCAGCAGCGTAGGTGAGGGCGTCCTGACTTTC
CASSVGEGVLTF
>TRBV18|NA|TRBJ1-4|NA
TGTGCCAGCTCACCACGGGCCGTGGAGGCTAATGAAAAACTGTTTTTT
CASSPRAVEANEKLFF